The present entry profiles one T cell receptor beta chain with its context. This sample was included in a study of T cells expressing NK-cell markers. Across the whole study: Underlying the TCR beta repertoires were sorted CD3+CD56+NKG2C+, CD3+CD56+NKG2C- and CD3+CD56-NKG2C+ T cells. HCMV seropositivity marked most of the eight sequenced donors; one was seronegative.

Beta-chain TCR cDNA was generated via 5'RACE template switching with UMIs. TCRdb derives one entry per CDR3 protein from the 5' RACE reads, leaving out DNA. The sample data list about 460,000 distinct CDR3 sequences. CDR1 is LNHDA and CDR2 is SQIVND in the germline V gene (reference sequence). CDR3 length: 16 amino acids. Material: blood T cells: a sorted CD56 or NKG2C T cell subset, CD4+ or CD8+ T cells, or bulk PBMC T cells (not recorded which). This sequence joins TRBV19 and TRBJ2-6. This TCR derives from a woman aged 45-59 years in good health. The CDR3 sequence: CASSPPIFSGANVLTF.